This TCR beta chain derives from a study of shared clonotypes between healthy human individuals. The material for each subset, its genomic DNA, was split evenly across several immunoSEQ plates. Replicate PCRs for unsorted PBMC used around 270 ng DNA (roughly 29,000 T cell genomes). Method: immunoSEQ multiplex PCR; TCRdb's copy keeps in-frame clones and lacks some. Here the sample spans about 490,000 clones, around 79% being singletons. V shed 3 bases, J shed 7 bases, and the junction held 9 bases outside the gene matches. Germline CDR1 reads SEHNR; CDR2 reads FQNEAQ (reference sequence). CDR3 length equals 14 residues.

The sequence came from a woman in her forties in good health. Some clones in this sample may be carry-over from other donors' samples. The chain joins TRBV7-9 to TRBJ2-7; 7 bases agree with TRBD2. Input material: PBMCs. In DNA, the CDR3 is TGTGCCAGCAGCTTCGGATTAGCGGGTCAGGAGCAGTACTTC. It specifies CASSFGLAGQEQYF.